The 3 T cell receptor beta chains below were found in one sample sequenced in a study of cytomegalovirus exposure and HLA in healthy donors. 13 Jbeta primers and 60 Vbeta primers were used for the PCR. Profiling relied on immunoSEQ multiplex PCR, and the TCRdb table lists in-frame clones only, not all of them. Its listing shows fewer than 85,000 clones. Sequencing input: PBMCs. The source is a woman aged 40 to 50 in good health and CMV-seropositive.

The DNA of the CDR3 is TGTGCCAGCAGCGGTAGCGTAGCGGGAGGCCCGTACCAAGAGACCCAGTACTTC. Protein product: CASSGSVAGGPYQETQYF. This chain links TRBV9 with TRBJ2-5, with 10 bases lining up with TRBD2. The trim removed 3 bases at V and 0 bases at J, leaving 11 bases unmatched. Germline V lookup: CDR1 SGDLS, CDR2 YYNGEE. The CDR3 is 18 amino acids.

The chain employs TRBV7-9 and TRBJ2-7; TRBD2 might be the D (6 bases). CDR1 is SEHNR, CDR2 FQNEAQ, per germline (reference sequence). Trimming shortened V by 0 bases and J by 0 bases, and 9 bases separated the two germline ends. The length of the CDR3 is 15 residues. CDR3 region: CASSLAAGSSYEQYF. The CDR3 nucleotides read TGTGCCAGCAGCTTAGCGGCGGGGAGCTCCTACGAGCAGTACTTC.

The chain combines TRBV28 with TRBJ2-1, with D possibly TRBD2 on 5 matching bases. Germline CDR1 reads MDHEN; CDR2 reads SYDVKM. The CDR3 covers 14 residues. V shed 3 bases and J shed 5 bases, with 11 bases lying between them. The CDR3 is CASSLQTRHNEQFF. The CDR3 DNA is TGTGCCAGCAGTTTGCAAACTAGGCACAATGAGCAGTTCTTC.